The next 26 T cell receptor beta chains were all read from a single sample in a study of T cell repertoires in cytomegalovirus infection. One entry per CDR3 protein, called by TCRdb with MiXCR from the reads. The sample contains hundreds of thousands of distinct CDR3 sequences, 30% to 40% of which appear only once. The antigens these receptors bind are not known. The specimen was cultured PBMCs, collected from culture after CMV antigen stimulation. The receptors were gathered from a human donor in good health (CMV status not recorded). Some clones in this sample may be carry-over from other donors' samples.

This rearrangement joins TRBV28 to TRBJ2-7, with TRBD1 identical over 7 bases. Germline V gene sequence: CDR1 MDHEN, CDR2 SYDVKM. With 8 bases clipped from V and 2 bases from J, the junction kept 6 bases outside the gene matches. The CDR3 extends over 13 amino acids. The CDR3 DNA reads as TGTGCCAGCGGGACAGTGAATACCTACGAGCAGTACTTC. Translation gives CASGTVNTYEQYF.

Only one count was recorded for this clonotype. The chain recombines TRBV12-3 or TRBV12-4 with TRBJ1-1, with D unclear. The CDR3 is 13 residues long. Trimming shortened V by 3 bases and J by 3 bases, and 8 bases separated the two germline ends. For the CDR3, the DNA is TGTGCCAGCAGTTTGAGGCAGGACACTGAAGCTTTCTTT. It yields the protein CASSLRQDTEAFF.

This clonotype has a single count. The CDR3 spells CAPSNPTEGGEQYV. In nucleotides, the CDR3 is TGTGCCCCCAGCAATCCCACGGAGGGTGGCGAGCAGTACGTC. The chain couples TRBV15 to TRBJ2-7; D might be TRBD2 (6 bases). Germline CDR1 and CDR2: LNHNV and YYDKDF (reference sequence). CDR3 length: 14 amino acids.

This chain joins TRBV6-5 and TRBJ1-1, with TRBD1 matching 8 bases. Germline CDR1 and CDR2: MNHEY and SVGAGI. With V trimmed by 8 bases and J by 0 bases, 11 bases remained unmatched. CDR3 length: 16 amino acids. CDR3 nucleotides: TGTGCCAGCCGGGGGGGTTGGACAGGGATGAACACTGAAGCTTTCTTT. The encoded protein is CASRGGWTGMNTEAFF.

This clonotype was seen only a few times. The rearrangement uses TRBV7-3 and TRBJ2-7, with D perhaps matching TRBD1 (5 bases). The germline V gene encodes CDR1 SGHTA and CDR2 FQGTGA. The CDR3 has 22 residues. V was cut by 8 bases and J by 4 bases, with 42 bases left in between. CDR3 DNA: TGTGCCAGCGACTCTGACAGACAGCAAACCAGACTTGTTCGACCGACCTTGTACGAGCAGTACTTC. This sequence encodes CASDSDRQQTRLVRPTLYEQYF. Supplemented by reference TRBV7-3 and TRBJ2-7, the full variable domain reads GAGVSQTPSNKVTEKGKYVELRCDPISGHTALYWYRQSLGQGPEFLIYFQGTGAADDSGLPNDRFFAVRPEGSVSTLKIQRTERGDSAVYLCASDSDRQQTRLVRPTLYEQYFGPGTRLTVT.

This chain joins TRBV20-1 and TRBJ2-1; 7 positions agree with TRBD2. Germline V gives CDR1 DFQATT, CDR2 SNEGSKA (reference sequence). The CDR3 is made up of 14 amino acids. This CDR3 is CSRPLAALGVEQFF. The CDR3 nucleotides are TGCAGCCGCCCCCTAGCGGCCCTCGGGGTTGAGCAGTTCTTC.

This clonotype was seen at least ten times. The CDR3 DNA reads TGTGCCAGCAGTCTACAGGGACAACAGCCCCAGCATTTT. Translated: CASSLQGQQPQHF. The chain has TRBV7-9 and TRBJ1-5, with D possibly TRBD1 on 6 matching bases. There are 13 residues in the CDR3. Germline V gene sequence: CDR1 SEHNR, CDR2 FQNEAQ (reference sequence). The V gene lost 6 bases and the J gene lost 7 bases, with 13 bases spanning the gap.

Only a few counts were recorded for this clonotype. The rearrangement joins TRBV6-5 to TRBJ2-7; TRBD2 matches at 9 bases. CDR1 MNHEY and CDR2 SVGAGI come from the germline V gene. Losses at the gene ends were 5 bases for V and 4 bases for J; bases not matched to a gene: 12. The CDR3 runs to 16 residues. The CDR3 DNA reads TGTGCCAGCAGTCCAATTGGGCGGGAGGGCCGGTACGAGCAGTACGTC. Protein sequence: CASSPIGREGRYEQYV.

This clonotype was counted between two and nine times. V usage is TRBV7-2 and J usage is TRBJ1-1; 7 nucleotides agree with TRBD1. The CDR3 consists of 16 residues. Germline values: CDR1 SGHTA, CDR2 FQGNSA. The junction had 15 bases not matched to a gene; V was cut back by 6 bases and J by 5 bases. As DNA, the CDR3 is TGTGCCAGCAGTCGATTTGGCCAGGGGGATTTGACTGAAGCTTTCTTT. It yields the protein CASSRFGQGDLTEAFF.

V usage is TRBV20-1 and J usage is TRBJ1-5; TRBD1 aligns across 9 bases. The CDR3 runs to 13 residues. Germline loops: CDR1 DFQATT, CDR2 SNEGSKA (reference sequence). The chain's CDR3 is CAIPGQGNKPQHF. As DNA, the CDR3 is TGCGCGATACCGGGACAGGGAAATAAGCCCCAGCATTTT.

In this sample, this clonotype turned up a few times. The chain recombines TRBV6-2 or TRBV6-3 with TRBJ2-1; TRBD1 aligns across 10 bases. Germline V gives CDR1 MNHEY, CDR2 SVGEGT. J was trimmed by 8 bases and V by 7 bases; bases with no gene match: 5. This CDR3 has 13 amino acids. The CDR3 sequence is CASKGQGHHEQFF. The CDR3, as DNA: TGTGCCAGCAAGGGACAGGGGCATCATGAGCAGTTCTTC.

This clonotype came up a few times. V and J are TRBV19 and TRBJ2-7; TRBD1 might be the D (6 bases). V lost 7 bases to trimming and J lost 2 bases, with 15 bases between them. CDR3 size: 14 residues. Germline values: CDR1 LNHDA, CDR2 SQIVND (reference sequence). This CDR3 is CASTRSGTTYEQYF. CDR3 DNA: TGTGCCAGTACCCGGTCCGGGACAACCTACGAGCAGTACTTC.

V and J are TRBV19 and TRBJ2-3; 7 positions match TRBD2. This CDR3 is 16 amino acids long. With V trimmed by 5 bases and J by 4 bases, 12 bases remained unmatched. Looked up from germline, CDR1 is LNHDA and CDR2 is SQIVND (reference sequence). The CDR3 here is CASSPSAGRVSDTQYF. CDR3 nucleotides: TGTGCCAGTAGTCCGTCGGCAGGGAGGGTTTCAGATACGCAGTATTTT. Combining the CDR3 with reference TRBV19 and TRBJ2-3 gives the whole variable domain DGGITQSPKYLFRKEGQNVTLSCEQNLNHDAMYWYRQDPGQGLRLIYYSQIVNDFQKGDIAEGYSVSREKKESFPLTVTSAQKNPTAFYLCASSPSAGRVSDTQYFGPGTRLTVL.

In this sample, this clonotype turned up many times. CDR3 in amino acids: CASSPLSQGQWANYGYTF. The CDR3 bases are TGTGCCAGCAGTCCTCTGTCCCAGGGACAGTGGGCTAACTATGGCTACACCTTC. V is TRBV6-6 and J is TRBJ1-2; 7 positions match TRBD1. The germline CDR1 and CDR2 sequences are MNHNY and SVGAGI (reference sequence). The CDR3 totals 18 residues. V trimming: 5 bases; J trimming: 0 bases; junction bases outside the gene matches: 15.

The chain recombines TRBV6-6 with TRBJ1-1; D gene unclear. Trimming pared 5 bases from V and 2 bases from J, leaving 12 bases between. This CDR3 is 14 amino acids long. Per the germline V gene, CDR1 is MNHNY and CDR2 is SVGAGI (reference sequence). For the CDR3, the DNA is TGTGCCAGCAGTCAACGAGGAGAAAACACTGAAGCTTTCTTT. Its translation is CASSQRGENTEAFF.

J is TRBJ2-1 and V is TRBV29-1; 8 nucleotides line up with TRBD1. V trimming: 8 bases; J trimming: 2 bases; junction bases outside the gene matches: 5. This CDR3 has 13 residues. The germline V gene has CDR1 SQVTM and CDR2 ANQGSEA. The CDR3: CSIDRGPYNEQFF. CDR3 bases: TGCAGCATCGACAGGGGACCCTACAATGAGCAGTTCTTC.

The chain has TRBV12-3 or TRBV12-4 and TRBJ2-3; TRBD1 or TRBD2 may be the D gene (5 bases each). The CDR3 extends over 14 amino acids. The ends were cut back, 1 base at V and 4 bases at J, with 9 bases in the middle. This CDR3 is CASSLGGMADTQYF. As DNA, the CDR3 is TGTGCCAGCAGTTTAGGGGGGATGGCAGATACGCAGTATTTT.

In this sample, this clonotype turned up a few times. This chain links TRBV18 with TRBJ1-5, with 9 bases matching TRBD1. The germline CDR1 and CDR2 sequences are KGHSH and LQKENI. The junction had 10 bases not matched to a gene; V was cut back by 3 bases and J by 7 bases. The CDR3 consists of 16 residues. CDR3 coding DNA: TGTGCCAGCTCACCTAAGCCGGGACAGGGAGGACAGCCCCAGCATTTT. It translates to CASSPKPGQGGQPQHF.

This clonotype was found many times. The CDR3 DNA is TGCAGTGCTAGTAAGGTTATGTCAGAGCAGTACTTC. It encodes CSASKVMSEQYF. The V call is TRBV20-1, the J call TRBJ2-7; no firm D call. Germline CDR1 DFQATT, CDR2 SNEGSKA (reference sequence). The CDR3 spans 12 residues. V lost 3 bases and J lost 7, with 13 bases in between.

This clonotype was counted between two and nine times. CDR3 sequence (DNA): TGTGCCAGCAGCTTAGCAACGACTTATCAAGGAACCCAGTACTTC. Its translation: CASSLATTYQGTQYF. J is TRBJ2-5 and V is TRBV7-2; no clear D. V lost 0 bases and J lost 8, with 16 bases in between. The CDR3 totals 15 residues. The germline V gene has CDR1 SGHTA and CDR2 FQGNSA.

This clonotype was counted a few times. The chain joins TRBV6-2 or TRBV6-3 to TRBJ2-7, with D possibly being TRBD1 (6 bases). Germline CDR1 MNHEY, CDR2 SVGEGT. The length of the CDR3 is 15 residues. V was shortened by 4 bases and J by 0 bases, with 13 bases between the two germline ends. This chain's CDR3 is CASSFFGTTSYEQYF. In nucleotides, the CDR3 is TGTGCCAGCAGTTTTTTCGGGACAACCTCCTACGAGCAGTACTTC.

This clonotype was recorded only once. The chain joins TRBV2 to TRBJ1-2, with unresolved D. Between the trimmed V and J ends, which lost 1 base and 4 bases, there was a span of 13 bases. The CDR3 is 15 amino acids. In germline, CDR1 is SNHLY, CDR2 FYNNEI. The CDR3: CASSEEGTATYGYTF. In DNA, the CDR3 is TGTGCCAGCAGTGAAGAAGGAACAGCCACCTATGGCTACACCTTC.

This clonotype was detected a few times. The chain joins TRBV7-2 to TRBJ1-1; unclear D gene. The CDR3 contains 15 residues. Between the trimmed V and J ends, which lost 2 bases and 0 bases, there was a span of 10 bases. Looked up from germline, CDR1 is SGHTA and CDR2 is FQGNSA. The CDR3 sequence: CASSLSPGMNTEAFF. Written as DNA, the CDR3 is TGTGCCAGCAGCTTATCTCCGGGCATGAACACTGAAGCTTTCTTT.

This clonotype has at least ten counts. The gene calls are TRBV7-8 and TRBJ1-1, with D tentatively TRBD1 (6 bases). The length of the CDR3 is 15 residues. Deletions cut 5 bases from V and 6 bases from J, with 19 bases between. The germline CDR1 and CDR2 sequences are SGHVS and FQNEAQ. The CDR3: CASSPWTEGKSEAFF. CDR3 nucleotide sequence: TGTGCCAGCAGCCCTTGGACAGAGGGGAAATCTGAAGCTTTCTTT.

There are a few counts of this clonotype. The chain couples TRBV6-1 to TRBJ2-1; D tentatively fits TRBD1 or TRBD2 (5 bases each). Germline lookup yields CDR1 MNHNS and CDR2 SASEGT. The CDR3 extends over 14 amino acids. Deletions cut 2 bases from V and 6 bases from J, with 11 bases between. The CDR3: CASSERPGSNEQFF. The CDR3 coding sequence is TGTGCCAGCAGTGAACGGCCAGGGAGCAATGAGCAGTTCTTC.

V is TRBV27 and J is TRBJ2-1; D could derive from TRBD1 or TRBD2 (5 bases each). Germline CDR1 MNHEY, CDR2 SMNVEV (reference sequence). The CDR3 extends over 14 amino acids. V was trimmed by 10 bases and J by 4 bases, leaving 17 bases between them. CDR3 bases: TGTGCCACCCGCATGGGACGGATTTACAATGAGCAGTTCTTC. This encodes CATRMGRIYNEQFF.